Listed below are T cell receptor beta chains from one sample, sequenced in a study of shared clonotypes between healthy human individuals. Sequencing was performed with immunoSEQ multiplex PCR; in TCRdb, only in-frame clones are kept and a portion is missing. The repertoire holds 2,100,000 or so clones, approximately 96% seen once, with more than 0.1% in the top ten. The specimen sequenced was naive CD4+ T cells sorted from blood. These TCRs come from a young man in good health. Each CDR3 is given with its conserved first and last residue. D genes are given only for firm matches. Clone size, where shown, is once, few, many, or a class for clones that have expanded.

j_call d_call v_call clone_size cdr3_nt cdr3_aa
TRBJ2-2 NA TRBV7-6 NA TGTGCCACTCGGCCGTCTTTAAACACCGGGGAGCTGTTTTTT CATRPSLNTGELFF
TRBJ2-7 NA TRBV13 NA TGTGCCAGCAGCTCTTGGACCGGATCCGGCGAGCAGTACTTC CASSSWTGSGEQYF
TRBJ2-2 NA TRBV27 few TGTGCCAGCAGTCCCCATAACACCGGGGAGCTGTTTTTT CASSPHNTGELFF
TRBJ1-5 NA TRBV11-1 NA TGTGCCAGCAGCTTAGCTTTAGGGCGCAATCAGCCCCAGCATTTT CASSLALGRNQPQHF
TRBJ1-1 TRBD1 TRBV6-1 NA TGTGCCAGCAGACAGGGGGCTGATAGGGCTGAAGCTTTCTTT CASRQGADRAEAFF
TRBJ1-2 NA TRBV9 NA TGTGCCAGCAGCGTTGGGGAGGGCAACTATGGCTACACCTTC CASSVGEGNYGYTF
TRBJ1-5 NA TRBV4-2 NA TGTGCCAGCAGCCAAGATAGGGGCGAGGGACCCCAGCATTTT CASSQDRGEGPQHF
TRBJ1-2 NA TRBV6-5 NA TGTGCCAGCAGTTACAAATCTCGGGGAGGGCTGTCTGGCTACACCTTC CASSYKSRGGLSGYTF
TRBJ2-1 TRBD2 TRBV11-2 NA TGTGCCAGCAGCTTAGTACGACTAGCGGGAAGTAATGAGCAGTTCTTC CASSLVRLAGSNEQFF
TRBJ1-5 NA TRBV15 NA TGTGCCACCAGCAGAGGGCCGGTGGGCAATCAGCCCCAGCATTTT CATSRGPVGNQPQHF
TRBJ2-3 TRBD2 TRBV5-1 NA TGCGCCAGCAGCGATATAGCGGGAGGCAGCACAGATACGCAGTATTTT CASSDIAGGSTDTQYF
TRBJ2-1 NA TRBV29-1 NA TGCAGCGTTGGGTGGCTAATCTACAATGAGCAGTTCTTC CSVGWLIYNEQFF
TRBJ1-6 NA TRBV18 NA TGTGCCAGCTCACCTCAGGGTAGTTTTGGTAATTCACCCCTCCACTTT CASSPQGSFGNSPLHF
TRBJ1-1 NA TRBV7-2 once TGTGCCAGCTCGCCACAGGGCTCTGAAGCTTTCTTT CASSPQGSEAFF